Given below is one T cell receptor (beta chain) in context. No cognate antigen has been identified for it. No much larger clonotype is one base removed from it; base qualities were not supplied. From the cysteine through the phenylalanine, the CDR3 covers 17 amino acids. This entry keeps only the CDR3 DNA: 51 bases, framed from base 1. Trimming at the junction amounts to 1 base on V and 0 bases on J, and the germline ends lie 12 bases apart. CDR1 and CDR2 (KGHSH, LQKENI) derive from the germline V gene. TCRbeta CDR3 regions were amplified from genomic DNA using the immunoSEQ Assay, a bias-controlled multiplex PCR. On the authors' methods: Nucleated cell counts per sample were estimated from amplification of reference gene primers within the assay. To quantify the absolute abundance of each unique TCRbeta CDR3 rearrangement, sequence reads were collapsed and filtered. For each sample, productive Simpson clonality was calculated by taking the square root of Simpson's diversity index across productive rearrangements. This immuneACCESS table, as held by TCRdb, lists in-frame sequences with V and J called but not all clones. Of the missing ones, under half trace to an unresolved V gene in checked studies; the others have no known cause. The D gene and trimming were derived from the DNA, and the V and J assignments and clone size from that table. The table for this sample lists 25,000 or so clones; about 90% of them were counted only once. The ten largest clonotypes hold approximately 20% of the sample.

The data stem from a study of blood T cell repertoires in COVID-19 (dated by TCRdb to about 2020). Looking at the study overall: Samples from collaborators originated in the United States, Italy and Spain and spanned both the acute and convalescent phases of COVID-19. The prospective study material was composed of cDNA or gDNA derived from T cells, B-cell-depleted T cells, or PBMCs. The dataset comprised deeply sampled blood TCRbeta repertoires from subjects exposed to, actively infected with, or recovered from COVID-19. The repertoires were released in a freely available public database intended as a resource for research on the immune response to SARS-CoV-2. Samples were obtained from the ongoing ImmuneRACE study (first 160 participants) and from about 1,300 subjects provided by 6 global collaborators. The sample metadata nearly always contained a de-identified subject ID, COVID-19 status, age in years and sex. Where available, HLA class I and class II types were obtained from metadata supplied by the sample provider rather than from assay-based typing.

The collaborating institutions used their own protocols to collect whole blood in K2EDTA tubes. For TCRbeta analysis, collaborators shipped samples in one of three forms: frozen whole blood, isolated PBMCs, or DNA extracted from either of those sample types. General findings and caveats noted by the study authors: Clinical and demographic metadata were provided uncurated, with the amount varying by source and participant.

Material: peripheral blood. This chain is built from TRBV18 and TRBJ2-2; the D gene cannot be resolved reliably. This TCR was sampled from a man aged 65-85 years in a cohort sampled during active COVID-19. The nucleotide sequence reads as follows: TGTGCCAGCTCACCACGGGCAGGTTTCGCGAACACCGGGGAGCTGTTTTTT. Its protein reads: CASSPRAGFANTGELFF.